Each of the 15 T cell receptor beta chains below was sequenced from the same sample in a study of Graves' ophthalmopathy and Graves' hyperthyroidism. Transcripts of RNA were the source for amplifying TCR beta CDR3 regions. First-round RT-PCR employed HTBI primers, with a second-round multiplex PCR after it. TCRdb re-called the multiplex PCR reads with MiXCR, one entry per CDR3 protein. The table lists under 350,000 distinct CDR3 sequences, roughly 17% of them singletons, with 9% to 15% in the top ten. Input material: peripheral blood. The receptor set was obtained from an adult man with Graves' ophthalmopathy.

The sample holds many counts of this clonotype. The V call is TRBV20-1, the J call TRBJ1-5, with D possibly being TRBD1 (5 bases). The CDR3 extends over 12 amino acids. Germline V gives CDR1 DFQATT, CDR2 SNEGSKA (reference sequence). Trimming stripped 6 bases from V and 5 bases from J, with 11 bases between. The CDR3 DNA sequence: TGCAGTGCAGCGCCAGGGTATCAGCCCCAGCATTTT. Translating gives CSAAPGYQPQHF.

At least ten counts were recorded for this clonotype. The rearrangement uses TRBV4-2 and TRBJ1-1, with D perhaps TRBD1 (5 bases). The CDR3 spans 16 residues. Trimming stripped 0 bases from V and 7 bases from J, with 18 bases between. The germline gives CDR1 LGHNA, CDR2 YNFKEQ. The CDR3 DNA is TGTGCCAGCAGCCAAGATATCTGGTCGGGGGGGGGTGAAGCTTTCTTT. This gives the protein CASSQDIWSGGGEAFF.

In its sample, this clonotype was seen many times. A junction boundary mismatches the germline segment, possibly from a read error. The chain uses TRBV6-5 and TRBJ1-6, with TRBD1 identical over 7 bases. This CDR3 is 14 amino acids long. CDR1 MNHEY and CDR2 SVGAGI come from the germline V gene. This CDR3 reads CASTYRGSNSPLHF. The CDR3 bases are TGTGCCAGCACTTACAGGGGAAGTAATTCACCCCTCCACTTT.

The table lists this clonotype with many counts. A read error may be the cause here, since a much bigger clone is one base away. The rearrangement links TRBV5-1 to TRBJ1-1, with 7 positions matching TRBD1. The CDR3 loop spans 14 amino acids. The germline V gene encodes CDR1 SGHRS and CDR2 YFSETQ. CDR3 protein: CASSSGTVNTGAFF. The CDR3 bases are TGCGCCAGCAGCTCCGGGACAGTGAACACTGGAGCTTTCTTT.

This clonotype was counted many times. The chain joins TRBV2 to TRBJ2-2; D may correspond to TRBD1 or TRBD2 (5 bases each). The CDR3 totals 16 residues. Looked up from germline, CDR1 is SNHLY and CDR2 is FYNNEI. Trimming left V 0 bases short and J 5 bases short, with 13 bases between. This chain's CDR3 is CASSEARIEGTGELFF. CDR3 coding DNA: TGTGCCAGCAGTGAAGCCCGAATAGAGGGGACCGGGGAGCTGTTTTTT.

This clonotype was seen at least ten times. The chain combines TRBV7-9 with TRBJ2-2; tentatively, D is TRBD1 (5 bases). CDR1 and CDR2 from the germline V gene are SEHNR and FQNEAQ (reference sequence). The CDR3 contains 17 residues. The germline V and J ends were trimmed by 4 bases and 0 bases, with 15 bases remaining between them. CDR3 DNA sequence: TGTGCCAGCAGCTCTCTACTGACAGTGTCGAACACCGGGGAGCTGTTTTTT. It yields the protein CASSSLLTVSNTGELFF. Looking up the rest from reference TRBV7-9 and TRBJ2-2 gives the full variable domain: DTGVSQNPRHKITKRGQNVTFRCDPISEHNRLYWYRQTLGQGPEFLTYFQNEAQLEKSRLLSDRFSAERPKGSFSTLEIQRTEQGDSAMYLCASSSLLTVSNTGELFFGEGSRLTVL.

This clonotype appeared many times. This may be a read error: a much more frequent sequence differs by one nucleotide. This sequence joins TRBV13 and TRBJ1-1; unclear D gene. This CDR3 is built from 13 residues. V lost 0 bases to trimming and J lost 2 bases, with 4 bases between them. The germline V gene encodes CDR1 PRHDT and CDR2 FYEKMQ (reference sequence). The CDR3, as DNA: TGTGCCAGCAGCTTAGGGATAAACACTGAAGCTTTCTTT. It encodes CASSLGINTEAFF.

The chain links TRBV28 to TRBJ2-7; 10 positions match TRBD2. The CDR3 has 16 amino acids. Germline CDR1 reads MDHEN; CDR2 reads SYDVKM. Trimming took 5 bases from V and 7 from J; bases not matched to a gene: 14. The CDR3 DNA reads TGTGCCAGCAGTCCCCATGGGGCTAGCGGGAGTCAGGAGCAGTACTTC. It specifies CASSPHGASGSQEQYF.

This clonotype was seen at least ten times. This sequence joins TRBV29-1 and TRBJ2-5; 11 bases are a match to TRBD2. The CDR3 has 14 amino acids. Looked up from germline, CDR1 is SQVTM and CDR2 is ANQGSEA. Trimming cost V 4 bases and J 5 bases; bases outside gene matches: 6. CDR3 loop: CSVGVAGGKETQYF. CDR3 nucleotides: TGCAGCGTTGGAGTAGCGGGGGGGAAGGAGACCCAGTACTTC.

This clonotype showed up many times. This chain links TRBV6-5 with TRBJ1-2, with 9 bases matching TRBD1. J was trimmed by 3 bases and V by 4 bases; bases with no gene match: 12. Germline assignment: CDR1 MNHEY and CDR2 SVGAGI. The CDR3 extends over 17 amino acids. This chain's CDR3 is CASSSSPRTGDYYGYTF. Written as DNA, the CDR3 is TGTGCCAGCAGTTCTTCCCCTCGGACAGGGGATTACTATGGCTACACCTTC.

This clonotype appeared many times. The V gene is TRBV6-1, the J gene TRBJ2-7, with D possibly matching TRBD1 (6 bases). This CDR3 spans 14 amino acids. CDR1 MNHNS and CDR2 SASEGT come from the germline V gene. V lost 8 bases, J lost 5 bases, and 19 bases lay in between. CDR3 sequence reads: CASEYRDTRNEQYF. The CDR3 nucleotides are TGTGCCAGCGAGTACCGGGACACACGGAACGAGCAGTACTTC.

This clonotype has ten or more counts. The chain combines TRBV4-1 with TRBJ1-5; 9 bases match TRBD1. Germline V gives CDR1 MGHRA, CDR2 YSYEKL. V trimming: 2 bases; J trimming: 3 bases; junction bases outside the gene matches: 11. This CDR3 has 18 residues. The CDR3 region has the DNA TGCGCCAGCAGCCAAAGGTCCCCAGGACAGGGGCACAATCAGCCCCAGCATTTT. Protein: CASSQRSPGQGHNQPQHF.

This clonotype has a count of ten or more. The gene calls are TRBV27 and TRBJ1-2; 9 nucleotides align to TRBD1. CDR1 MNHEY and CDR2 SMNVEV come from the germline V gene (reference sequence). This CDR3 has 15 amino acids. V was clipped by 0 bases and J by 3 bases; unmatched bases: 2. The CDR3 sequence: CASSLSRTGDYGYTF. The CDR3 DNA sequence: TGTGCCAGCAGTTTATCCCGGACAGGGGACTATGGCTACACCTTC.

This clonotype has at least ten counts. CDR3 protein: CASSLPGRDEQYF. CDR3 bases: TGTGCCAGCAGCCTACCTGGACGGGACGAGCAGTACTTC. The rearrangement joins TRBV4-2 to TRBJ2-7; D is uncertain. There are 13 residues in the CDR3. Between the trimmed V and J ends, which lost 4 bases and 5 bases, there was a span of 12 bases. CDR1 and CDR2 (germline): LGHNA, YNFKEQ.

This clonotype occurred many times. This chain joins TRBV18 and TRBJ2-5; the D is unclear. Germline lookup yields CDR1 KGHSH and CDR2 LQKENI. Trimming pared 5 bases from V and 4 bases from J, leaving 8 bases between. CDR3 length: 12 amino acids. CDR3 protein: CASSGVPETQYF. CDR3 bases: TGTGCCAGCTCAGGGGTTCCAGAGACCCAGTACTTC. The whole variable domain, filled in from reference TRBV18 and TRBJ2-5, reads NAGVMQNPRHLVRRRGQEARLRCSPMKGHSHVYWYRQLPEEGLKFMVYLQKENIIDESGMPKERFSAEFPKEGPSILRIQQVVRGDSAAYFCASSGVPETQYFGPGTRLLVL.